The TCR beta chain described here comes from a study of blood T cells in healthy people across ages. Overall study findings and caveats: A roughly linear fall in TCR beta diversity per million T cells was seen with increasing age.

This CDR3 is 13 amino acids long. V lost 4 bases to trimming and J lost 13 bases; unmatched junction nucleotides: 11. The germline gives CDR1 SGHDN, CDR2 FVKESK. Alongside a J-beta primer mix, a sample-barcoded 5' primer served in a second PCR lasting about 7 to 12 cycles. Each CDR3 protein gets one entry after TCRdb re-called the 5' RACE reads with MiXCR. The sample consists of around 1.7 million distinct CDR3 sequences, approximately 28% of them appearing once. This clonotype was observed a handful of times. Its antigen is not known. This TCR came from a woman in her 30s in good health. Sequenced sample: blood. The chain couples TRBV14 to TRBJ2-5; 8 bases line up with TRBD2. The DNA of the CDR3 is TGTGCCAGCAGCCTCTCCGGGAGCGGGAGCGCGTACTTC. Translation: CASSLSGSGSAYF.